These 23 T cell receptor beta chains were all obtained from the same sample, sequenced in a study of blood T cell repertoires in COVID-19. Assay: immunoSEQ multiplex PCR; the TCRdb copy retains only in-frame clones and omits some. The table shows 200,000 to 250,000 clones, with about 88% occurring only once. Sample: peripheral blood. The receptors shown here come from a woman aged 40 to 55 who had recovered from COVID-19.

V usage is TRBV6-6 and J usage is TRBJ1-6, with 9 bases identical to TRBD1. Losses at the gene ends were 2 bases for V and 8 bases for J; bases not matched to a gene: 7. In germline, CDR1 is MNHNY, CDR2 SVGAGI (reference sequence). The CDR3 consists of 16 residues. DNA of the CDR3: TGTGCCAGCAGTTACCTTACAGGGGGCGGGTATTCACCCCTCCACTTT. The encoded protein is CASSYLTGGGYSPLHF.

This chain joins TRBV7-2 and TRBJ2-3, with 9 bases that match TRBD2. Germline V gene data show CDR1 as SGHTA and CDR2 as FQGNSA. The CDR3 runs 17 residues. V lost 1 base, J lost 3 bases, and 8 bases stayed unmatched. CDR3 protein: CASSLDGGGAWTDTQYF. As DNA, the CDR3 is TGTGCCAGCAGCTTAGATGGCGGGGGGGCCTGGACAGATACGCAGTATTTT.

The chain is built from TRBV18 and TRBJ1-6; D is perhaps TRBD1 (6 bases). Trimming took 4 bases from V and 8 from J, leaving 15 bases between them. CDR3 length: 15 residues. Looked up from germline, CDR1 is KGHSH and CDR2 is LQKENI. In nucleotides, the CDR3 is TGTGCCAGCTCACTGGGCGGGGGGCCGGATTCACCCCTCCACTTT. This gives the protein CASSLGGGPDSPLHF.

The rearrangement joins TRBV2 to TRBJ2-1; TRBD1 is a possible D gene (6 bases). Per the germline V gene, CDR1 is SNHLY and CDR2 is FYNNEI. V lost 7 bases and J 2 bases, leaving 9 bases between the germline ends. The CDR3 runs to 13 residues. CDR3 loop: CASTGTPYNEQFF. In DNA, the CDR3 is TGTGCCAGCACCGGGACACCCTACAATGAGCAGTTCTTC.

This chain joins TRBV19 and TRBJ1-1, with D unresolved. V lost 3 bases, J lost 2 bases, and 4 bases lay in between. The V gene's germline CDR1 is LNHDA and CDR2 SQIVND (reference sequence). The CDR3 has 12 residues. The CDR3 nucleotides are TGTGCCAGTAGTATCTTCAACACTGAAGCTTTCTTT. Amino acids: CASSIFNTEAFF.

The chain couples TRBV6-6 to TRBJ2-7, with 8 bases lining up with TRBD2. The CDR3 runs to 15 residues. The ends lost 6 bases at V and 4 bases at J; junction bases unmatched: 11. Germline CDR1 is MNHNY and CDR2 is SVGAGI (reference sequence). The CDR3 protein is CASSQIGASGYEQYF. For the CDR3, the DNA is TGTGCCAGCAGCCAGATAGGGGCTAGCGGGTACGAGCAGTACTTC.

This clone was counted a single time. This rearrangement joins TRBV3-1 (or the pseudogene TRBV3-2) to TRBJ2-3, with no clear D. CDR3 length equals 13 residues. V lost 0 bases and J 2 bases, leaving 3 bases between the germline ends. The germline gives CDR1 LGHDT, CDR2 YNNKEL (reference sequence). CDR3 amino acids: CASSQDYTDTQYF. Here the CDR3 DNA reads TGTGCCAGCAGCCAAGACTACACAGATACGCAGTATTTT.

The rearrangement links TRBV5-4 to TRBJ1-2; 7 bases match TRBD1. The CDR3 extends over 13 amino acids. Trimming at V came to 4 bases and at J to 4 bases, leaving 4 bases not matched to a gene. Germline values: CDR1 SGHNT, CDR2 YYREEE (reference sequence). The CDR3 is CASSRQGAYGYTF. The CDR3 DNA sequence: TGTGCCAGCAGCCGACAGGGTGCCTATGGCTACACCTTC.

The chain joins TRBV12-3 or TRBV12-4 to TRBJ1-5; 8 bases are a match to TRBD1. CDR3 length: 13 residues. V was clipped by 5 bases and J by 11 bases; unmatched bases: 8. The CDR3 loop is CASSGTGWVAQHF. The DNA of the CDR3 is TGTGCCAGCAGTGGGACAGGTTGGGTGGCCCAGCATTTT.

The chain combines TRBV19 with TRBJ2-1; D is undetermined. Trimming took off 3 bases at V and 4 bases at J, with 7 bases between the two ends. The CDR3 contains 13 residues. Germline V gene sequence: CDR1 LNHDA, CDR2 SQIVND (reference sequence). The CDR3 nucleotides read TGTGCCAGTAGTATTTTCGCGTACAATGAGCAGTTCTTC. Its translation is CASSIFAYNEQFF.

This rearrangement joins TRBV11-2 to TRBJ2-6; D unclear. The CDR3 is 14 residues long. From germline, CDR1 is SGHAT and CDR2 FQNNGV. V lost 4 bases and J 0 bases, leaving 4 bases between the germline ends. CDR3 nucleotides: TGTGCCAGCAGCTCTCTCTCTGGGGCCAACGTCCTGACTTTC. This translates into CASSSLSGANVLTF.

The chain has TRBV7-9 and TRBJ2-3; 8 positions agree with TRBD2. The CDR3 runs 15 residues. Germline CDR1 is SEHNR and CDR2 is FQNEAQ (reference sequence). The V segment lost 5 bases and the J segment 1 base; nucleotides outside the gene matches: 5. For the CDR3, the DNA is TGTGCCAGCAGCCTCCCGGGGGGGCGCACAGATACGCAGTATTTT. The encoded protein is CASSLPGGRTDTQYF.

This chain links TRBV30 with TRBJ1-6, with 7 bases matching TRBD1. This CDR3 is built from 13 residues. Per germline, CDR1 GTSNPN and CDR2 SVGIG (reference sequence). V shed 4 bases, J shed 7 bases, and the junction held 4 bases outside the gene matches. CDR3 bases: TGTGCCTGGAACCTACAGGGGAATTCACCCCTCCACTTT. Translation: CAWNLQGNSPLHF.

This chain links TRBV3-1 (or the pseudogene TRBV3-2) with TRBJ2-1; 7 nucleotides agree with TRBD1. This CDR3 comprises 15 residues. Germline V lookup: CDR1 LGHDT, CDR2 YNNKEL (reference sequence). The trim removed 4 bases at V and 4 bases at J, leaving 7 bases unmatched. The CDR3 protein is CASSPTGVTYNEQFF. The CDR3 nucleotides read TGTGCCAGCAGCCCTACAGGGGTCACATACAATGAGCAGTTCTTC.

This clone appeared once. This rearrangement joins TRBV24-1 to TRBJ2-5; possible D gene TRBD2, 6 bases. Germline V gene data show CDR1 as KGHDR and CDR2 as SFDVKD. The CDR3 length is 13 residues. The germline V and J ends were trimmed by 5 bases and 4 bases, with 10 bases remaining between them. The DNA for the CDR3 is TGTGCCACCAGTGGGACTATGGGAGAGACCCAGTACTTC. This translates into CATSGTMGETQYF.

This chain links TRBV5-1 with TRBJ2-7; D is unclear. V was clipped by 0 bases and J by 0 bases, with 7 bases between them. This CDR3 has 14 residues. The germline gives CDR1 SGHRS, CDR2 YFSETQ. Here the CDR3 reads CASSLGLSSYEQYF. The DNA of the CDR3 is TGCGCCAGCAGCTTGGGTCTGAGCTCCTACGAGCAGTACTTC.

This chain uses TRBV25-1 with TRBJ1-4, with TRBD1 matching 9 bases. V lost 6 bases to trimming and J lost 5 bases; unmatched junction nucleotides: 7. The CDR3 runs to 15 residues. Germline CDR1 and CDR2: MGHDK and SYGVNS. Here the CDR3 DNA reads TGTGCCAGCAGGCAAACCGGGACAGGGAATGAAAAACTGTTTTTT. The encoded protein is CASRQTGTGNEKLFF.

The chain recombines TRBV19 with TRBJ2-6; D is unclear. The CDR3 has 15 residues. Between the trimmed V and J ends, which lost 7 bases and 0 bases, there was a span of 10 bases. Germline CDR1 reads LNHDA; CDR2 reads SQIVND (reference sequence). The CDR3 sequence is CASTRLSSGANVLTF. The CDR3 nucleotides read TGTGCCAGTACTCGACTGTCCTCTGGGGCCAACGTCCTGACTTTC.

V gene TRBV7-2 combines with J gene TRBJ2-5; the D gene is possibly TRBD2 (5 bases). V lost 5 bases and J lost 0, with 10 bases in between. This CDR3 has 14 residues. Germline assignment: CDR1 SGHTA and CDR2 FQGNSA. The DNA of the CDR3 is TGTGCCAGCAGCCTCGGGATGTACCAAGAGACCCAGTACTTC. This gives the protein CASSLGMYQETQYF.

The chain couples TRBV7-2 to TRBJ1-3; the match to TRBD1 covers 10 bases. With 5 bases clipped from V and 4 bases from J, the junction kept 5 bases outside the gene matches. Germline V lookup: CDR1 SGHTA, CDR2 FQGNSA. The CDR3 runs 15 residues. CDR3 region: CASSPGTGVGNTIYF. As DNA, the CDR3 is TGTGCCAGCAGCCCAGGGACAGGGGTCGGAAACACCATATATTTT.

The chain joins TRBV6-2 or TRBV6-3 to TRBJ2-7, with unresolved D. Germline loops: CDR1 MNHEY, CDR2 SVGEGT. This CDR3 is 13 amino acids long. Trimming pared 2 bases from V and 12 bases from J, leaving 17 bases between. The CDR3, as DNA: TGTGCCAGCAGTTACGAGCATGACACGCCTTTGTACTTC. Its protein product is CASSYEHDTPLYF.

The chain joins TRBV28 to TRBJ1-3; a possible D gene is TRBD1 (5 bases). The CDR3 has 18 amino acids. The V and J ends lost 7 bases and 0 bases respectively, with 22 bases between them. Germline V gene lookup returns CDR1 MDHEN and CDR2 SYDVKM. The CDR3 region is CASTDYMSRQSSGNTIYF. The CDR3 nucleotides are TGTGCCAGCACCGATTACATGAGTAGACAGAGCTCTGGAAACACCATATATTTT.

The V call is TRBV10-3, the J call TRBJ1-1; maybe TRBD1 (6 bases). The CDR3 spans 16 residues. Germline V lookup: CDR1 ENHRY, CDR2 SYGVKD. V was pared by 4 bases and J by 3 bases, with 18 bases between. The CDR3 here is CAISGTERTFHTEAFF. Written as DNA, the CDR3 is TGTGCCATCAGTGGGACAGAACGCACTTTCCACACTGAAGCTTTCTTT.